Described below is a single T cell receptor (beta chain) sequence and its context. The antigen this receptor binds is unknown. It has no much larger one-base neighbor in the sample; base qualities were not kept. This specimen comes from a study of T-cell reconstitution after alpha-beta-depleted transplantation in children (dated by TCRdb to about 2016). Broadly, across the study: T-cell immune reconstitution after TCRalphabeta/CD19-depleted allogeneic hematopoietic cell transplantation in children was quantitatively tracked in the study by means of TCR repertoire profiling. Overall study results and their limits: About two months after transplant, the apparently early recovery of alphabetaT-cell counts reportedly depended on just several hundred clones that had expanded rapidly and came from non-depleted graft cells. In some patients, high TCRbeta diversity at day 60 was attributed to recipient T cells and intrathymic progenitors that had survived conditioning. Over the following months the frequencies of hyperexpanded clones went down, and after one year T-cell counts and TCRbeta diversity were mostly credited to newly produced T cells.

The treatment or condition label here, explained by the study, means: allogeneic hematopoietic cell transplantation with graft depleted of TCRalphabeta T cells and CD19 B cells. The transplant recipients were children given TCRalphabeta/CD19-depleted allogeneic hematopoietic cell grafts. V and J are trimmed by 4 bases and 0 bases, and the gene matches miss 7 bases of the junction. Its CDR3 holds 19 amino acids, cysteine through phenylalanine. The retained sequence is limited to the CDR3, 57 bases, with the frame set at the first base. Taken from the germline V gene (reference sequence), the CDR1 and CDR2 loops are SGHAT and FQDESV. Preparation of the library involved PCR. TCRdb lists the instrument as Illumina HiSeq 2500. TCR libraries were prepared with molecular barcoding, using unique molecular identifiers to normalize TCRbeta repertoire quantification. TCRdb trimmed the raw reads at Q25, called clones with MiXCR and kept productive beta chains. Entries are consolidated by CDR3 protein sequence, retaining the most common genes and DNA. This sample lists a few hundred thousand distinct CDR3 sequences; 25% to 30% were detected once. The biggest ten clones account for 36% of the sample.

The input for sequencing was PBMCs, taken before TCRalphabeta/CD19-depleted stem cell transplant. The sequence links TRBV11-1 to TRBJ2-6; 12 of the junction bases match TRBD2. The receptor was isolated from a boy younger than two with Wiskott-Aldrich syndrome, due to receive a stem cell transplant. The CDR3 corresponds to CASSSWTSGALSGANVLTF. The nucleotide sequence reads TGTGCCAGCAGCTCCTGGACTAGCGGGGCTCTCTCTGGGGCCAACGTCCTGACTTTC.